What follows are 22 T cell receptor beta chains derived from one specimen sequenced in a study of CD8 T cells in ankylosing spondylitis. Study-wide points: In ankylosing spondylitis blood, a motif of 7 to 9 highly homologous TCR beta variants appeared characteristic.

No antigen is known for these receptors. Via MiXCR, TCRdb re-called the 5' RACE reads, giving one row per CDR3 protein. The top ten hold 0.85% to 1.3% of the sample, which has 400,000 to 450,000 distinct CDR3 sequences, more than 15% seen once. Sequenced sample: blood, either unsorted or a sorted T cell fraction (not recorded which). Receptors originate from a male donor with ankylosing spondylitis.

A few counts support this clonotype. The CDR3 protein is CSARVLRVYNEQFF. The CDR3 nucleotides read TGCAGTGCTAGAGTTTTGCGGGTCTACAATGAGCAGTTCTTC. The V call is TRBV20-1, the J call TRBJ2-1, with D perhaps matching TRBD2 (5 bases). Germline V CDR1 and CDR2: DFQATT, SNEGSKA (reference sequence). This CDR3 has 14 residues. V gave up 1 base and J gave up 3 bases, with 10 bases separating them.

This clonotype was counted between two and nine times. The chain uses TRBV6-1 and TRBJ1-1; unclear D gene. CDR1 and CDR2 (germline): MNHNS, SASEGT. Between the trimmed V and J ends, which lost 4 bases and 3 bases, there was a span of 9 bases. The CDR3 loop spans 13 amino acids. The CDR3: CASSVVRDTEAFF. In nucleotides, the CDR3 is TGTGCCAGCAGTGTCGTAAGGGACACTGAAGCTTTCTTT.

The table lists this clonotype with many counts. The chain combines TRBV12-3 or TRBV12-4 with TRBJ1-3; D uncertain. The germline V and J ends were trimmed by 1 base and 4 bases, with 14 bases remaining between them. CDR3 length: 16 amino acids. The CDR3 here is CASSLEASSTGNTIYF. Here the CDR3 DNA reads TGTGCCAGCAGTTTAGAGGCCAGTTCCACGGGAAACACCATATATTTT.

The chain is built from TRBV4-1 and TRBJ1-5, with D possibly being TRBD1 (5 bases). The CDR3 is 16 amino acids. Germline CDR1 and CDR2: MGHRA and YSYEKL. V lost 0 bases, J lost 0 bases, and 9 bases lay in between. The CDR3 loop reads CASSQEGRISNQPQHF. CDR3 nucleotides: TGCGCCAGCAGCCAAGAGGGGCGGATTAGCAATCAGCCCCAGCATTTT.

This chain joins TRBV2 and TRBJ2-1; 9 nucleotides line up with TRBD1. The CDR3 runs to 14 residues. The germline gives CDR1 SNHLY, CDR2 FYNNEI. The J segment lost 4 bases and the V segment lost 6 bases, leaving 4 bases of the junction unmatched. CDR3 sequence reads: CASSRDREYNEQFF. For the CDR3, the DNA is TGTGCCAGCAGCCGGGACAGGGAATACAATGAGCAGTTCTTC.

This clonotype was seen only a few times. V and J are TRBV5-5 and TRBJ2-7; D is uncertain. The germline CDR1 and CDR2 sequences are SGHKS and YYEKEE (reference sequence). Trimming shortened V by 0 bases and J by 2 bases, and 12 bases separated the two germline ends. The CDR3 length is 15 residues. CDR3 in amino acids: CASSLGRVVPYEQYF. DNA for the CDR3: TGTGCCAGCAGCTTGGGGAGAGTCGTCCCCTACGAGCAGTACTTC.

Only a few counts were recorded for this clonotype. This chain connects TRBV6-2 or TRBV6-3 to TRBJ2-7; D unresolved. The V end was cut by 6 bases, the J end by 6 bases, with 15 bases between. CDR3 length: 13 residues. CDR1 is MNHEY and CDR2 is SVGEGT in the germline V gene. This CDR3 reads CASRVGSVSEQYF. The DNA for the CDR3 is TGTGCCAGCAGGGTCGGGTCCGTAAGCGAGCAGTACTTC.

The chain links TRBV25-1 to TRBJ2-1; the match to TRBD1 covers 9 bases. Germline CDR1 is MGHDK and CDR2 is SYGVNS. Trimming took 2 bases from V and 13 from J; bases not matched to a gene: 9. The CDR3 spans 14 residues. DNA for the CDR3: TGTGCCAGCAGTGAAGGAGGGACAGGGTGGGTTCAGTTCTTC. It encodes CASSEGGTGWVQFF.

This chain connects TRBV25-1 to TRBJ1-1; no reliable D call. Trimming stripped 2 bases from V and 1 base from J, with 11 bases between. CDR3 length: 15 residues. Germline CDR1 reads MGHDK; CDR2 reads SYGVNS. The CDR3 is CASSETGGTNTEAFF. Written as DNA, the CDR3 is TGTGCCAGCAGTGAAACGGGAGGAACGAACACTGAAGCTTTCTTT.

J is TRBJ2-7 and V is TRBV29-1, with 7 bases matching TRBD1. Germline CDR1 SQVTM, CDR2 ANQGSEA. The CDR3 consists of 13 residues. J gave up 1 base and V 4 bases, and 4 bases lay outside the gene matches. This chain's CDR3 is CSVGDRLSYEQYF. The DNA of the CDR3 is TGCAGCGTTGGGGACAGACTTTCCTACGAGCAGTACTTC.

The V gene is TRBV6-1, the J gene TRBJ1-3; no reliable D call. The CDR3 is made up of 16 amino acids. Germline CDR1 MNHNS, CDR2 SASEGT. V was clipped by 8 bases and J by 0 bases, with 17 bases between them. The CDR3 DNA reads as TGTGCCAGCGAGGGAGGACGGGCGAACTCTGGAAACACCATATATTTT. This sequence encodes CASEGGRANSGNTIYF.

The sample holds a few counts of this clonotype. This rearrangement joins TRBV20-1 to TRBJ1-5; D unresolved. CDR1 and CDR2 from the germline V gene are DFQATT and SNEGSKA (reference sequence). This CDR3 has 16 residues. The V and J ends lost 1 base and 4 bases respectively, with 17 bases between them. This CDR3 is CSARASPAPPNQPQHF. DNA for the CDR3: TGCAGTGCTAGAGCTTCACCGGCACCGCCAAATCAGCCCCAGCATTTT.

The V and J genes are TRBV25-1 and TRBJ2-1; 8 bases are shared with TRBD1. The CDR3 has 14 amino acids. With V trimmed by 5 bases and J by 6 bases, 6 bases remained unmatched. Germline CDR1 MGHDK, CDR2 SYGVNS. The CDR3 sequence is CASSRGTGFNEQFF. The CDR3 nucleotides read TGTGCCAGCAGTAGGGGGACAGGTTTCAATGAGCAGTTCTTC.

The genes are TRBV10-3 and TRBJ1-6, with D possibly matching TRBD1 (5 bases). The CDR3 length is 14 residues. V gave up 5 bases and J gave up 5 bases, with 10 bases separating them. Germline V CDR1 and CDR2: ENHRY, SYGVKD. The DNA of the CDR3 is TGTGCCATCAGTCAGACAGTCAATAATTCACCCCTCCACTTT. Amino acid sequence: CAISQTVNNSPLHF.

V gene TRBV5-6 combines with J gene TRBJ1-6; the D gene is possibly TRBD1 (5 bases). The CDR3 totals 13 residues. Germline CDR1 SGHDT, CDR2 YYEEEE. The V end lost 4 bases, the J end lost 7 bases, and 9 bases lay between the germline ends. CDR3 nucleotide sequence: TGTGCCAGCAGCCCGGGGCAAAATTCACCCCTCCACTTT. Amino acid sequence: CASSPGQNSPLHF.

In its sample, this clonotype was seen many times. The genes are TRBV6-6 and TRBJ1-4; TRBD1 agrees at 7 bases. The length of the CDR3 is 13 residues. The germline V gene has CDR1 MNHNY and CDR2 SVGAGI (reference sequence). V trimming: 6 bases; J trimming: 7 bases; junction bases outside the gene matches: 5. The CDR3, as DNA: TGTGCCAGCAGCCCCAGGGGGGTTGAAAAACTGTTTTTT. It translates to CASSPRGVEKLFF.

The gene calls are TRBV6-2 or TRBV6-3 and TRBJ2-2; D ambiguous. Trimming stripped 5 bases from V and 4 bases from J, with 20 bases between. This CDR3 region has 17 residues. Germline CDR1 is MNHEY and CDR2 is SVGEGT. Written as DNA, the CDR3 is TGTGCCAGCAGTCTAAACCCCTCCCGGGTCCCCACCGGGGAGCTGTTTTTT. It is translated as CASSLNPSRVPTGELFF.

This clonotype has more than one count but fewer than ten. This chain connects TRBV6-1 to TRBJ2-3; possible D gene TRBD2, 7 bases. CDR3 length equals 14 residues. V was clipped by 8 bases and J by 4 bases, with 16 bases between them. The germline gives CDR1 MNHNS, CDR2 SASEGT. Written as DNA, the CDR3 is TGTGCCAGCTCCTCCGGGGGGCTCCCAGATACGCAGTATTTT. Amino acid sequence: CASSSGGLPDTQYF.

The rearrangement joins TRBV12-3 or TRBV12-4 to TRBJ2-1; D tentatively reads TRBD1 or TRBD2 (5 bases each). Trimming left V 6 bases short and J 8 bases short, with 14 bases between. The CDR3 is 13 residues long. The chain's CDR3 is CASSRDRRDEQFF. The CDR3 DNA reads as TGTGCCAGCAGCAGGGACCGGCGCGATGAGCAGTTCTTC.

This clonotype was seen a handful of times. The rearrangement uses TRBV25-1 and TRBJ2-7; D may be TRBD1 (6 bases). Trimming removed 2 bases at V and 6 bases at J, with 11 bases between. Germline CDR1 is MGHDK and CDR2 is SYGVNS. The CDR3 extends over 13 amino acids. In nucleotides, the CDR3 is TGTGCCAGCAGTGAACAGGGGTTTGTCGAGCAGTACTTC. This gives the protein CASSEQGFVEQYF.

A few counts support this clonotype. This rearrangement joins TRBV4-1 to TRBJ2-3, with 11 bases that match TRBD1. This CDR3 contains 17 residues. Germline V gene lookup returns CDR1 MGHRA and CDR2 YSYEKL. J was trimmed by 2 bases and V by 4 bases; bases with no gene match: 8. The CDR3 protein is CASSPSSGQGATDTQYF. DNA for the CDR3: TGCGCCAGCAGCCCCTCGAGCGGACAGGGGGCCACAGATACGCAGTATTTT.

This clonotype has a handful of counts. V gene TRBV29-1 combines with J gene TRBJ2-1; TRBD2 might be the D (7 bases). The CDR3 runs 14 residues. V was shortened by 4 bases and J by 6 bases, with 16 bases between the two germline ends. Per the germline V gene, CDR1 is SQVTM and CDR2 is ANQGSEA. The CDR3 DNA follows: TGCAGCGTTGGAGGGGGAGGGCCGGTCAATGAGCAGTTCTTC. Amino acids: CSVGGGGPVNEQFF.